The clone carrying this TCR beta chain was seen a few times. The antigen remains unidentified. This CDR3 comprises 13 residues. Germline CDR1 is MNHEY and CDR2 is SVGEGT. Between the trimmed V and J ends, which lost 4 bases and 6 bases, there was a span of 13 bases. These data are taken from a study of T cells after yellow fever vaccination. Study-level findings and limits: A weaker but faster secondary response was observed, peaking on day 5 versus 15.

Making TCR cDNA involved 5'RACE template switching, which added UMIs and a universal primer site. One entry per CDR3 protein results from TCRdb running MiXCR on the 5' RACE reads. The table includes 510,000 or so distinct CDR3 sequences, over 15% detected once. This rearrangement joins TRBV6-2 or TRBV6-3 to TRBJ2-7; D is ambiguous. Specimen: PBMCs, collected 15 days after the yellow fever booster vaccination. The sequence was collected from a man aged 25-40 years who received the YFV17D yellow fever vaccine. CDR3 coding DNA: TGTGCCAGCAGTTCTCCAGCCGATCGCGAGCAGTACTTC. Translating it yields CASSSPADREQYF.